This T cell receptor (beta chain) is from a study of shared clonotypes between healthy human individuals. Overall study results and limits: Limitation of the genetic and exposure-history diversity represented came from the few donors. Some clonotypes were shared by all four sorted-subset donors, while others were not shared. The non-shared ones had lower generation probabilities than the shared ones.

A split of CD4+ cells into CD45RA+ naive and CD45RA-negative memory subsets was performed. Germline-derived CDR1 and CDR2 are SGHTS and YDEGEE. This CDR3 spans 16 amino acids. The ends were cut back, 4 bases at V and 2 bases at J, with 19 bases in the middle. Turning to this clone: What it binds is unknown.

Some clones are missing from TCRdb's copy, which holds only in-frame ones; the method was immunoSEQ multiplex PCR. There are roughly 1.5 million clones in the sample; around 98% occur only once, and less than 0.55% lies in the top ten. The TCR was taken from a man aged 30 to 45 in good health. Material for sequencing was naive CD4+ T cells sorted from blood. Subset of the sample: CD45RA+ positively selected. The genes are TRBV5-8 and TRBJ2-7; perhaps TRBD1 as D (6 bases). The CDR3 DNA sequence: TGTGCCAGCAGCCGTCTGGACAGCCTCGGCACCTACGAGCAGTACTTC. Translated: CASSRLDSLGTYEQYF.